This TCR beta chain was identified in a study of T-cell reconstitution after alpha-beta-depleted transplantation in children. This clonotype was counted ten times or more. No antigen is known for it. Study-level points and caveats: It was surviving recipient T cells and thymic progenitors that gave some patients high TCRbeta diversity at day 60. Several hundred expanded graft clones reportedly supplied alpha-beta T cells about two months after transplant. T-cell counts and diversity were attributed mostly to newly produced T cells one year after transplant.

Germline V gene data show CDR1 as SGHRS and CDR2 as YFSETQ. This CDR3 has 13 residues. The V gene lost 3 bases and the J gene lost 4 bases, with 7 bases spanning the gap. Preparing the TCRbeta library involved the use of unique molecular identifiers. TCRdb used MiXCR to reprocess the PCR reads, holding one entry per CDR3 protein. The sample yields approximately 490,000 distinct CDR3 sequences, roughly a tenth seen once. This TCR was recovered from a child between 2 and 9 years old with inherited bone marrow failure, due to receive a stem cell transplant. Sequencing was performed on PBMCs, taken before TCRalphabeta/CD19-depleted stem cell transplant. The chain is built from TRBV5-1 and TRBJ2-2, with D uncertain. CDR3 protein: CASSSPFTGELFF. The CDR3 bases are TGCGCCAGCAGCTCACCATTCACCGGGGAGCTGTTTTTT.